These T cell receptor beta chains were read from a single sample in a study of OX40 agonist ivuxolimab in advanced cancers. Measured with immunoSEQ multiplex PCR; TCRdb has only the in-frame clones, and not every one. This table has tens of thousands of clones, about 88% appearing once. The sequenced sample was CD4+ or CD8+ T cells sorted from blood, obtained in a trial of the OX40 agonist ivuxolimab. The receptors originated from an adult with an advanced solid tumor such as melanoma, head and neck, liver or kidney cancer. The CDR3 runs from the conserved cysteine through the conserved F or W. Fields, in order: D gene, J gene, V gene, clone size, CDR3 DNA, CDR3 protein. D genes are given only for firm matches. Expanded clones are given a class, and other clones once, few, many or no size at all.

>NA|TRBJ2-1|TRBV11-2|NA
TGTGCCAGCAGCTTCGTCAATTACTACAATGAGCAGTTCTTC
CASSFVNYYNEQFF
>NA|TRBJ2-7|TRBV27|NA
TGTGCCAGCAGTTTAAGGTCCGGGACCGCAGGCTACGAGCAGTACTTC
CASSLRSGTAGYEQYF
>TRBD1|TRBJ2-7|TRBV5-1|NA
TGCGCCAGCAGCGTGGGACAGGGGGCCTACGAGCAGTACTTC
CASSVGQGAYEQYF
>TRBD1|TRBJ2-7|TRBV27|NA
TGTGCCAGCAGTTTCATGGGACAGGGGTTGAACTCCTACGAGCAGTACTTC
CASSFMGQGLNSYEQYF
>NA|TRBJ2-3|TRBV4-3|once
TGCGCCAGCAGCCAGGGGGCCGCAATTCGCGCAGATACGCAGTATTTT
CASSQGAAIRADTQYF
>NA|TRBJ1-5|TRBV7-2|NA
TGTGCCAGCAGCCCACTCGAAGACACCCCGTTCTCCCAGCATTTT
CASSPLEDTPFSQHF
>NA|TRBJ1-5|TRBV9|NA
TGTGCCAGCAGCCCCCGGGACAACACTCAGCCCCAGCATTTT
CASSPRDNTQPQHF
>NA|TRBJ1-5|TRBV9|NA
TGTGCCAGCAGCATAGGAGGGGGAGGCAATCAGCCCCAGCATTTT
CASSIGGGGNQPQHF
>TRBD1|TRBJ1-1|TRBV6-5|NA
TGTGCCAGCAGTTCGAACCAGGGGGCCTACACTGAAGCTTTCTTT
CASSSNQGAYTEAFF
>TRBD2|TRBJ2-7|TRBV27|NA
TGTGCCAGCAGCCCGGGGGGAGTCCGCGAGCAGTACTTC
CASSPGGVREQYF
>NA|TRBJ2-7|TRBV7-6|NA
TGTGCCAGCAGCCCGGGACACCCCTACGAGCAGTACTTC
CASSPGHPYEQYF
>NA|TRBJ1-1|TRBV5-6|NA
TGTGCCAGCAGCCCGGGTAACACTGAAGCTTTCTTT
CASSPGNTEAFF
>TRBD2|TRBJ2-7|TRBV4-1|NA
TGCGCCAGCAGCCAACAATTAGGGCCCCTAGCGGGAGACGAGCAGTACTTC
CASSQQLGPLAGDEQYF
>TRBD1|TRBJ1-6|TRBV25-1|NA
TGTGCCAGCAGGCACCGGGACAGGGGTGAAAATTCACCCCTCCACTTT
CASRHRDRGENSPLHF
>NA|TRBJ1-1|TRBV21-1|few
TGTGCCAGCAGGGTGAACACTGAAGCTTTCTTT
CASRVNTEAFF
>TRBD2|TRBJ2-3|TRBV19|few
TGTGCCAGTAGTGCGGGGGGGGCGGGCACAGATACGCAGTATTTT
CASSAGGAGTDTQYF
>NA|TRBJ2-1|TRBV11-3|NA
TGTGCCAGCAGCCCTGGGGCCTATAGCAGTGAGCAGTTCTTC
CASSPGAYSSEQFF
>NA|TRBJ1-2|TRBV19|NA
TGTGCCAGTAGTATCGCCGGAGGGGCCAACTATGGCTACACCTTC
CASSIAGGANYGYTF